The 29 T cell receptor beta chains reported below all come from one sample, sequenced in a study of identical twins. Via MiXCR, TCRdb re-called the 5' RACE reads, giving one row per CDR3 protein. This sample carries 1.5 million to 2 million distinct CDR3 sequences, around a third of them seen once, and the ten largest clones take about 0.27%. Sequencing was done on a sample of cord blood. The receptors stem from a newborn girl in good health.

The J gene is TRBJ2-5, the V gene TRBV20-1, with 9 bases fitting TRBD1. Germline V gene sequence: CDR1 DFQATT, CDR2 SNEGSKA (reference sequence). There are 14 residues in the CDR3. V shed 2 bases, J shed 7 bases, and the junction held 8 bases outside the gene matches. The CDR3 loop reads CSARRGQGKMTQYF. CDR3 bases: TGCAGTGCTAGACGGGGACAGGGAAAGATGACCCAGTACTTC.

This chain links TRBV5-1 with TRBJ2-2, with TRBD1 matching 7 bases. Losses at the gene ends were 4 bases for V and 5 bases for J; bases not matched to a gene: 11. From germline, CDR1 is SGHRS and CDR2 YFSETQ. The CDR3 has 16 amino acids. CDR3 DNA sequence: TGCGCCAGCAGCCTATACAACAGGGGTCGGACCGGGGAGCTGTTTTTT. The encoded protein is CASSLYNRGRTGELFF.

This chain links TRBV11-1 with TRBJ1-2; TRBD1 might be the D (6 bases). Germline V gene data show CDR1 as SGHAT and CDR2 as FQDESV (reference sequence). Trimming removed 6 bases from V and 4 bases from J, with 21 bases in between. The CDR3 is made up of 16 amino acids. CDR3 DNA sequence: TGTGCCAGCAGTGGACAGAGGAGGGGACGAAGCTATGGCTACACCTTC. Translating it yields CASSGQRRGRSYGYTF.

The CDR3 is CASSSTGFRDTEAFF. The CDR3, as DNA: TGCGCCAGCAGCTCGACAGGGTTTAGAGACACTGAAGCTTTCTTT. The V and J genes are TRBV5-1 and TRBJ1-1; TRBD1 agrees at 7 bases. The CDR3 has 15 amino acids. The junction had 8 bases not matched to a gene; V was cut back by 3 bases and J by 3 bases. Germline CDR1 and CDR2: SGHRS and YFSETQ.

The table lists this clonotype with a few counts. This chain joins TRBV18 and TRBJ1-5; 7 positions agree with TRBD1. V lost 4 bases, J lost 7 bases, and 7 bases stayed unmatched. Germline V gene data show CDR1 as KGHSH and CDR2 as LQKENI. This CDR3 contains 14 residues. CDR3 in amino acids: CASSHPGGYQPQHF. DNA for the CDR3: TGTGCCAGCTCACACCCAGGGGGTTACCAGCCCCAGCATTTT.

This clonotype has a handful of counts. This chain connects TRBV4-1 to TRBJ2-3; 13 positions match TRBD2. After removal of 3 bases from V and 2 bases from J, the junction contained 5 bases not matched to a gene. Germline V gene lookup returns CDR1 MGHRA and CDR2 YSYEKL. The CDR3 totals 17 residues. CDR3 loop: CASSQGTSGRVTDTQYF. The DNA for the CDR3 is TGCGCCAGCAGCCAGGGAACTAGCGGGAGGGTCACAGATACGCAGTATTTT.

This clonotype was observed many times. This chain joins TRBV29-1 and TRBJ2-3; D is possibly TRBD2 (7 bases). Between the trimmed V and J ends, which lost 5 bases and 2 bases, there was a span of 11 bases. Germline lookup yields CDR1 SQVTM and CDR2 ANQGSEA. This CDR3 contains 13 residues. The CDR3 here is CSVQGRVTDTQYF. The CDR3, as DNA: TGCAGCGTTCAGGGGAGGGTCACAGATACGCAGTATTTT.

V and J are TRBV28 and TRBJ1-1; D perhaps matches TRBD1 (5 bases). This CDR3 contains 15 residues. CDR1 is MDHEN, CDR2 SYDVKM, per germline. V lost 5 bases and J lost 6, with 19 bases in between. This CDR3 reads CASSNGKVGDAEAFF. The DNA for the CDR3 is TGTGCCAGCAGTAACGGCAAAGTCGGGGACGCTGAAGCTTTCTTT.

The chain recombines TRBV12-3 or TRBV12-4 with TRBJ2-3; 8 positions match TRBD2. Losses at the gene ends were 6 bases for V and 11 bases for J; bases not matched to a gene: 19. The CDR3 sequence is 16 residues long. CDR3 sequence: CASSGPGTSRADVQYF. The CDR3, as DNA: TGTGCCAGCAGCGGGCCCGGGACTAGTAGAGCAGATGTGCAGTATTTT.

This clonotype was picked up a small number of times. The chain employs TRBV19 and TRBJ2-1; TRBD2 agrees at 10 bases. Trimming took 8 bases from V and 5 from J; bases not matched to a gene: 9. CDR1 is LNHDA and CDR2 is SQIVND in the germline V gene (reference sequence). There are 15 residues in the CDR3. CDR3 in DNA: TGTGCCAGTCACTCCCTAGCGGGAGTAAACAATGAGCAGTTCTTC. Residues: CASHSLAGVNNEQFF.

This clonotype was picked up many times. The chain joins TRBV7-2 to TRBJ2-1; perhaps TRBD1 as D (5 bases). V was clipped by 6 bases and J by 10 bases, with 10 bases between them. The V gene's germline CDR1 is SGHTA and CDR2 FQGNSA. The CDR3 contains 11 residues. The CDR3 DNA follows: TGTGCCAGCAGTCCTAGGACAGAGCAGTTCTTC. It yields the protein CASSPRTEQFF.

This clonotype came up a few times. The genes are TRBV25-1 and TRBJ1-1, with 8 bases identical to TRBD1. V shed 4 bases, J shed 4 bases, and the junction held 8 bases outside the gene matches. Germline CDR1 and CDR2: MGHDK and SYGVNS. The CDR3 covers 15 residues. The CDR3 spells CASSAGTGTSTEAFF. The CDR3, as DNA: TGTGCCAGCAGTGCCGGGACAGGAACCTCCACTGAAGCTTTCTTT.

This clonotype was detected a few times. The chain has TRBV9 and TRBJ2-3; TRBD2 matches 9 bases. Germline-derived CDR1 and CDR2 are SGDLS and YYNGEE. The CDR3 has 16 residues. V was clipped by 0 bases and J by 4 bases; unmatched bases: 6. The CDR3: CASSVAAGGAADTQYF. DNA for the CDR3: TGTGCCAGCAGCGTAGCGGCGGGGGGGGCGGCAGATACGCAGTATTTT.

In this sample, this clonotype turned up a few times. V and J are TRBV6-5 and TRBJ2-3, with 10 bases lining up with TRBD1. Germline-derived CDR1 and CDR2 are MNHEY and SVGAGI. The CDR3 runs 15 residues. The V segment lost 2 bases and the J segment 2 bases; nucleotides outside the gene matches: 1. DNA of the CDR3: TGTGCCAGCAGTTACGACAGGGGGCCCACAGATACGCAGTATTTT. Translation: CASSYDRGPTDTQYF.

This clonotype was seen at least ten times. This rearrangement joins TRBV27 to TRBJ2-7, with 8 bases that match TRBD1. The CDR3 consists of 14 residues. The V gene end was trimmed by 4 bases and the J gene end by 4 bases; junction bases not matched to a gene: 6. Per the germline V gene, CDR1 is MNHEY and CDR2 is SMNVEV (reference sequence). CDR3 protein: CASSWSRGHYEQYF. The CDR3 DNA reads TGTGCCAGCAGTTGGTCCAGGGGGCATTACGAGCAGTACTTC.

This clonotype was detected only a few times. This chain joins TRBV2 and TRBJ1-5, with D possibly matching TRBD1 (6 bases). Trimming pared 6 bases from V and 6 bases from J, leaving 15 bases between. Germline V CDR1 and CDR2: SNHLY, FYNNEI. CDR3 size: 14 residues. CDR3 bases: TGTGCCAGCAGCAACGACAGGATCGGTCAGCCCCAGCATTTT. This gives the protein CASSNDRIGQPQHF.

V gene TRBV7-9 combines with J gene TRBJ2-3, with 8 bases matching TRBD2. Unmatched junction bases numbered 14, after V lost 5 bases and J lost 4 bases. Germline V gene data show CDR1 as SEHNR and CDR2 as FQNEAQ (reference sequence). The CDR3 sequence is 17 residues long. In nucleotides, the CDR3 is TGTGCCAGCAGCCCTCCCGGGACTAGTGCCCTTCCAGATACGCAGTATTTT. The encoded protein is CASSPPGTSALPDTQYF.

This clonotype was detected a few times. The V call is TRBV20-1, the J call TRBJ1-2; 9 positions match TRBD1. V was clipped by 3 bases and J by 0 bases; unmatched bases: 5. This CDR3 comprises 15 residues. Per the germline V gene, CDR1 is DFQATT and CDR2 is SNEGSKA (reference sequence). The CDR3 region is CSASPDRGANYGYTF. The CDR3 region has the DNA TGCAGTGCTAGCCCTGACAGGGGGGCTAACTATGGCTACACCTTC.

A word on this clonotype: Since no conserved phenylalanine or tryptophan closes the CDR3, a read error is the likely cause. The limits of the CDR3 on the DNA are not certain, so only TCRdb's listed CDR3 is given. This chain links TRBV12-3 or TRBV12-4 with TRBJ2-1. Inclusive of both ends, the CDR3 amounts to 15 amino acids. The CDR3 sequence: CASSPDLNYGYTFGS.

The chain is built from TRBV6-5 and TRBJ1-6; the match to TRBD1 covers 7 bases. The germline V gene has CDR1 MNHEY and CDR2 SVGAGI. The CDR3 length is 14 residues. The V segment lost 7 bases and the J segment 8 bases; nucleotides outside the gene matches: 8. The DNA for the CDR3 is TGTGCCAGCAAAGACAGGGTTCGAGATTCACCCCTCCACTTT. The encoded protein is CASKDRVRDSPLHF.

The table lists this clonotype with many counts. The CDR3 here is CASSLTSNHEQYF. DNA of the CDR3: TGTGCCAGCAGCTTAACTAGCAACCACGAGCAGTACTTC. This chain connects TRBV7-2 to TRBJ2-7; D possibly corresponds to TRBD2 (6 bases). V lost 2 bases and J 5 bases, leaving 10 bases between the germline ends. This CDR3 region has 13 residues. Germline values: CDR1 SGHTA, CDR2 FQGNSA.

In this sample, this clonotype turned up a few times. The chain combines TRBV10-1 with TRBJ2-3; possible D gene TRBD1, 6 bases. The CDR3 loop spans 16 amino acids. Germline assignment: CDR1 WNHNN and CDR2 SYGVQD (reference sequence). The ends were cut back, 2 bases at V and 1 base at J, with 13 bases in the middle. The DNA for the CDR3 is TGCGCCAGCAGTGAGGCCCCTCGGACAGGCACAGATACGCAGTATTTT. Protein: CASSEAPRTGTDTQYF.

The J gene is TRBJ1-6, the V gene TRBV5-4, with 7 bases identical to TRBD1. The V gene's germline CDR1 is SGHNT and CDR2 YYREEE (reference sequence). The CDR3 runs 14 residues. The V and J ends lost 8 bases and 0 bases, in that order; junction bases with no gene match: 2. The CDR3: CASGTVSYNSPLHF. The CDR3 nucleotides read TGTGCCAGTGGGACAGTCTCCTATAATTCACCCCTCCACTTT. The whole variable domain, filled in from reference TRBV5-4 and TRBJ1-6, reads ETGVTQSPTHLIKTRGQQVTLRCSSQSGHNTVSWYQQALGQGPQFIFQYYREEENGRGNFPPRFSGLQFPNYSSELNVNALELDDSALYLCASGTVSYNSPLHFGNGTRLTVT.

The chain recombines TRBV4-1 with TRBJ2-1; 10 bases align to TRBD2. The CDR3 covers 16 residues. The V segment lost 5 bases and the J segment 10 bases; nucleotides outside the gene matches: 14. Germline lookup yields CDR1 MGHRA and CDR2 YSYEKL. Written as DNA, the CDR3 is TGCGCCAGCAGCTTCCCATCGGGACTAGCGCTTAAGGAGCAGTTCTTC. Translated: CASSFPSGLALKEQFF.

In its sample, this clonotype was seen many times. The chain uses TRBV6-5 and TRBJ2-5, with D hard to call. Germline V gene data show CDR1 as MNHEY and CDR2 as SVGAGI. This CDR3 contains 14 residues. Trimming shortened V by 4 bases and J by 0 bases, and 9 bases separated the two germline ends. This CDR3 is CASSSRRHQETQYF. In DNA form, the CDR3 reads TGTGCCAGCAGTTCTCGGCGGCACCAAGAGACCCAGTACTTC.

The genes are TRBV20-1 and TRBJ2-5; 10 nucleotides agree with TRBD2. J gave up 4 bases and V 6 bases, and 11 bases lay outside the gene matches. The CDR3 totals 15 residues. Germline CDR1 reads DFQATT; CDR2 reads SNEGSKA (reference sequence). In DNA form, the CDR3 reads TGCAGTGCCTTACTAGCGGGGCAAAAACCAGAGACCCAGTACTTC. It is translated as CSALLAGQKPETQYF.

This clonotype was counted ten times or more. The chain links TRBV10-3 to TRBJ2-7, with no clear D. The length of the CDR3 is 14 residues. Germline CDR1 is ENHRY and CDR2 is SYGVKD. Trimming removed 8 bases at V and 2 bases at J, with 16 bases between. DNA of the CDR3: TGTGCCATCCGGTCCGGCTCCTCCACCTACGAGCAGTACTTC. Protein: CAIRSGSSTYEQYF.

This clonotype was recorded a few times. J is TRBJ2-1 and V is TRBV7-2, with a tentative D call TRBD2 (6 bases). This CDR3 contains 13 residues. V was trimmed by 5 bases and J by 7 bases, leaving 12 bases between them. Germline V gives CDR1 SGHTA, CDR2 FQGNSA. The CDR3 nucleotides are TGTGCCAGCAGCCTCCCTCTAGCGAATGAGCAGTTCTTC. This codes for CASSLPLANEQFF.

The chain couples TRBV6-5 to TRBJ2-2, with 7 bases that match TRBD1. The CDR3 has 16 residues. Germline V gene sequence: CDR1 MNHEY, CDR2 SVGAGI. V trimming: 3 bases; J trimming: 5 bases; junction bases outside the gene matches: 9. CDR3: CASSYGTEPGTGELFF. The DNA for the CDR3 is TGTGCCAGCAGTTATGGGACAGAGCCAGGTACCGGGGAGCTGTTTTTT.